These 7 T cell receptor beta chains were sequenced from one sample in a study of T cells in Graves' hyperthyroidism and ophthalmopathy. Amplification targeted TCR beta CDR3 regions from RNA transcripts. Researchers ran a first-round RT-PCR on the TCR CDR3 using the HTBI primer set. Each CDR3 protein gets one entry after TCRdb re-called the multiplex PCR reads with MiXCR. The data show fewer than 600,000 distinct CDR3 sequences, around 15% seen once. Material for sequencing was blood. These receptors came from a woman aged 40-49 years with Graves' hyperthyroidism.

This clonotype was detected ten times or more. The rearrangement uses TRBV27 and TRBJ2-4; 9 bases are shared with TRBD1. Germline CDR1 reads MNHEY; CDR2 reads SMNVEV (reference sequence). The CDR3 length is 17 residues. Trimming cost V 3 bases and J 1 base; bases outside gene matches: 7. CDR3 loop: CASSFALGTGAKNIQYF. In nucleotides, the CDR3 is TGTGCCAGCAGTTTTGCCCTCGGGACAGGGGCCAAAAACATTCAGTACTTC.

This clonotype has only a few counts. The rearrangement uses TRBV3-1 and TRBJ1-1, with no clear D. Germline V gives CDR1 LGHDT, CDR2 YNNKEL (reference sequence). V was clipped by 3 bases and J by 4 bases, with 9 bases between them. The CDR3 runs 13 residues. Written as DNA, the CDR3 is TGTGCCAGCAGCCAGCTGGGCTTCACTGAAGCTTTCTTT. Amino acids: CASSQLGFTEAFF.

This clonotype was found a few times. The chain employs TRBV6-6 and TRBJ2-3; D perhaps matches TRBD1 (7 bases). The CDR3 covers 14 residues. Germline CDR1 MNHNY, CDR2 SVGAGI (reference sequence). Trimming removed 2 bases at V and 5 bases at J, with 11 bases between. CDR3 in amino acids: CASSYGRGVDTQYF. CDR3 in DNA: TGTGCCAGCAGTTACGGCAGGGGGGTAGATACGCAGTATTTT.

The table lists this clonotype with a few counts. The chain carries TRBV14 and TRBJ2-1; D is unresolved. The CDR3 sequence is 17 residues long. Germline CDR1 and CDR2: SGHDN and FVKESK. V lost 0 bases and J lost 4, with 16 bases in between. CDR3: CASSQDPGITKYNEQFF. The CDR3, as DNA: TGTGCCAGCAGCCAAGATCCAGGTATAACCAAATACAATGAGCAGTTCTTC.

This clonotype was recorded a few times. J is TRBJ2-7 and V is TRBV15, with TRBD2 identical over 10 bases. Germline V gene lookup returns CDR1 LNHNV and CDR2 YYDKDF (reference sequence). V gave up 0 bases and J gave up 1 base; unmatched junction bases: 6. CDR3 length equals 17 residues. The CDR3 DNA reads as TGTGCCACCAGCAGAGACCCTAGCGGGAGCCCTTCCTACGAGCAGTACTTC. It yields the protein CATSRDPSGSPSYEQYF.

This clonotype was recorded many times. The chain links TRBV28 to TRBJ2-1; maybe TRBD1 (6 bases). The CDR3 is 15 residues long. In germline, CDR1 is MDHEN, CDR2 SYDVKM. V was trimmed by 2 bases and J by 4 bases, leaving 12 bases between them. CDR3 sequence (DNA): TGTGCCAGCAGTTTAACCCAGGGGAGATACAATGAGCAGTTCTTC. Translated: CASSLTQGRYNEQFF.

As regards this clonotype: A read error may explain this, as a much larger clone is one base away. V gene TRBV2 combines with J gene TRBJ2-3; TRBD2 matches 13 bases. The CDR3 extends over 15 amino acids. CDR1 is SNHLY and CDR2 is FYNNEI in the germline V gene. CDR3 sequence: CTSSVTSGRKDTQYF. The CDR3 DNA sequence: TGTACCAGCAGTGTGACTAGCGGGAGGAAAGATACGCAGTATTTT. Drawing the rest from reference TRBV2 and TRBJ2-3, the complete variable domain is EPEVTQTPSHQVTQMGQEVILRCVPISNHLYFYWYRQILGQKVEFLVSFYNNEISEKSEIFDDQFSVERPDGSNFTLKIRSTKLEDSAMYFCTSSVTSGRKDTQYFGPGTRLTVL.